The 5 T cell receptor beta chains reported below all come from one sample, sequenced in a study of PD-1 blockade in mismatch repair-deficient tumors. Data came from immunoSEQ multiplex PCR; TCRdb stores just in-frame clones and leaves some out. The repertoire holds 38,000 or so clones, with around 83% as singletons. The sequences come from peripheral blood, collected about 80 weeks after starting pembrolizumab. Receptor source: an adult with mismatch repair-deficient cancer.

J is TRBJ2-2 and V is TRBV6-1; 8 bases match TRBD1. CDR1 MNHNS and CDR2 SASEGT come from the germline V gene. Unmatched junction bases numbered 17, after V lost 8 bases and J lost 6 bases. The CDR3 has 17 amino acids. CDR3 coding DNA: TGTGCCAGCGGTGTTGTCCTTTCGACAGGGGCGGCCGGGGAGCTGTTTTTT. Translating gives CASGVVLSTGAAGELFF.

As DNA, the CDR3 is TGTGCCAGCAGCTTAGCAGCGCAAGAGACCCAGTACTTC. Protein sequence: CASSLAAQETQYF. V usage is TRBV5-5 and J usage is TRBJ2-5; D remains ambiguous. The CDR3 consists of 13 residues. The germline V gene has CDR1 SGHKS and CDR2 YYEKEE (reference sequence). Trimming removed 2 bases from V and 2 bases from J, with 7 bases in between.

The chain recombines TRBV7-9 with TRBJ1-3; weak D call: TRBD1 (6 bases). The CDR3 is 14 amino acids. V was clipped by 5 bases and J by 1 base, with 9 bases between them. The germline CDR1 and CDR2 sequences are SEHNR and FQNEAQ (reference sequence). The CDR3 protein is CASSRDTSGNTIYF. CDR3 in DNA: TGTGCCAGCAGCCGGGACACGTCTGGAAACACCATATATTTT.

The genes are TRBV11-3 and TRBJ1-1, with D perhaps matching TRBD1 (5 bases). The V gene lost 2 bases and the J gene lost 3 bases, with 13 bases spanning the gap. CDR1 is SGHNT and CDR2 is YENEEA in the germline V gene. The length of the CDR3 is 15 residues. CDR3 nucleotide sequence: TGTGCCAGCAGCTTACGCTTCGGCAGGGACACTGAAGCTTTCTTT. Protein: CASSLRFGRDTEAFF.

The chain recombines TRBV4-3 with TRBJ2-3, with D possibly TRBD1 on 5 matching bases. This CDR3 is built from 15 residues. CDR1 is LGHNA and CDR2 is YSLEER in the germline V gene. V lost 2 bases, J lost 6 bases, and 15 bases lay in between. DNA of the CDR3: TGCGCCAGCAGCCAACAAGGGGCCCAAGGGGATACGCAGTATTTT. Protein: CASSQQGAQGDTQYF.